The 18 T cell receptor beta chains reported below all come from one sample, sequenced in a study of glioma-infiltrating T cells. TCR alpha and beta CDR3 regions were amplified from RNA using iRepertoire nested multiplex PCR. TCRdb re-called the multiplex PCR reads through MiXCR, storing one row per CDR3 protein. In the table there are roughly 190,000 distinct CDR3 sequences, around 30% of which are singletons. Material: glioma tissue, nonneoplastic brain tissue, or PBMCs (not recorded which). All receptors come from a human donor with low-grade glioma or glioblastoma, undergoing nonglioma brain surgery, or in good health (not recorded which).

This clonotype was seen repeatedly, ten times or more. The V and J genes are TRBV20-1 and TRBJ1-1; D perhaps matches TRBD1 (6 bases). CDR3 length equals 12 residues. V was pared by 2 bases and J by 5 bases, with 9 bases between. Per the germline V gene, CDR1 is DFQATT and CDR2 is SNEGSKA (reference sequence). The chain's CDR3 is CSARQGWTEAFF. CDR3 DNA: TGCAGTGCTAGACAGGGGTGGACTGAAGCTTTCTTT.

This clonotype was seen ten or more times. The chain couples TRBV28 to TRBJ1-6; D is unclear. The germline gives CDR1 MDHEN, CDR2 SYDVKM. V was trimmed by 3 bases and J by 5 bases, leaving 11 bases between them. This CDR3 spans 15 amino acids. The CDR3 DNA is TGTGCCAGCAGTTTGGGTGGCGTTGATAATTCACCCCTCCACTTT. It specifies CASSLGGVDNSPLHF. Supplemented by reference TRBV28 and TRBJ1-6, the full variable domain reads DVKVTQSSRYLVKRTGEKVFLECVQDMDHENMFWYRQDPGLGLRLIYFSYDVKMKEKGDIPEGYSVSREKKERFSLILESASTNQTSMYLCASSLGGVDNSPLHFGNGTRLTVT.

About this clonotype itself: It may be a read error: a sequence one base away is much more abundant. CDR3 DNA: TGTGCCGCCAGTGAGACAGGGAAGGAGACCCAGTACTTC. Translating gives CAASETGKETQYF. The V call is TRBV24-1, the J call TRBJ2-5; 7 positions match TRBD1. CDR1 is KGHDR, CDR2 SFDVKD, per germline. CDR3 length: 13 residues.

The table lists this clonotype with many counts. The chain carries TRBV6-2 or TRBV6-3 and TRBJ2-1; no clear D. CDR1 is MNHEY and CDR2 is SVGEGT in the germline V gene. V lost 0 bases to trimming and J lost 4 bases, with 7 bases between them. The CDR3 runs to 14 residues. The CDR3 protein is CASSYSRQYNEQFF. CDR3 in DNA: TGTGCCAGCAGTTACTCGAGGCAGTACAATGAGCAGTTCTTC.

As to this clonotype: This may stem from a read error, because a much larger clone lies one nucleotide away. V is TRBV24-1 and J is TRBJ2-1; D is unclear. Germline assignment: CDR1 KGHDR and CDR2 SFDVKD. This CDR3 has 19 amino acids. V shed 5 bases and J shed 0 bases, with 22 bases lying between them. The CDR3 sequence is CATSAKDGHRFSSYNEQFF. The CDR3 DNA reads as TGTGCCACCAGTGCCAAAGACGGCCATAGGTTCAGCTCCTACAATGAGCAGTTCTTC.

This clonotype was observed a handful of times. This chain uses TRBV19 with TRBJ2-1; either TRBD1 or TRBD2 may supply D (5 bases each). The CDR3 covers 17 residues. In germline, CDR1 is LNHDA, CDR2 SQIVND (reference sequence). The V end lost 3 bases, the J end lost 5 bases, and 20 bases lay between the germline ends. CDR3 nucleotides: TGTGCCAGTAGTATTCAAGCACGGACAACCGGGAACAATGAGCAGTTCTTC. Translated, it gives CASSIQARTTGNNEQFF.

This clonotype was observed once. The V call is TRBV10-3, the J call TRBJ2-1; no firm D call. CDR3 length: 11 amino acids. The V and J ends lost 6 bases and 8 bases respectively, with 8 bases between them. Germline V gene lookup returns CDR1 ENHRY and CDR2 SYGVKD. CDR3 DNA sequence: TGTGCCATCAGCAACGACTATGAGCAGTTCTTC. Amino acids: CAISNDYEQFF.

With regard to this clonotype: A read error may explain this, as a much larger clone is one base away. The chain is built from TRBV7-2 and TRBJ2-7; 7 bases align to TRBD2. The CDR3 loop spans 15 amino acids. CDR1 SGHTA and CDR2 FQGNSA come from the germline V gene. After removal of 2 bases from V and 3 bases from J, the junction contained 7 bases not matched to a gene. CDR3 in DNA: TGTGCCAGCAGCTTATTTTGCGGGAGTGTCTACGAGCAGTACTTC. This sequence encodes CASSLFCGSVYEQYF.

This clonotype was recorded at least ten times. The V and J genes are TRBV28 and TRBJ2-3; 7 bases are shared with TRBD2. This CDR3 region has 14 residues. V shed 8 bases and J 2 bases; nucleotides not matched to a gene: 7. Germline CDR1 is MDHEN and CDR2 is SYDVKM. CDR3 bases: TGTGCCAGCGGGCGGGGGACCTTCACAGATACGCAGTATTTT. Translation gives CASGRGTFTDTQYF.

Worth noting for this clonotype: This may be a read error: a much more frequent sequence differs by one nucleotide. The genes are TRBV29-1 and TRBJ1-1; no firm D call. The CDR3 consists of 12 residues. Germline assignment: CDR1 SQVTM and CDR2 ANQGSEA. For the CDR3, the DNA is TGCAGCGTTGTCATGGTAGACACTGAAGATTTCTTT. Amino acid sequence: CSVVMVDTEDFF.

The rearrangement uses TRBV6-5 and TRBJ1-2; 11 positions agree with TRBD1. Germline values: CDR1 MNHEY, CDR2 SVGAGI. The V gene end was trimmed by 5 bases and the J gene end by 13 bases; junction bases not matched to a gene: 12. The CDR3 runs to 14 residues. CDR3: CASSERDRGIGRTF. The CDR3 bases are TGTGCCAGCAGTGAAAGGGACAGGGGGATTGGCCGCACCTTC.

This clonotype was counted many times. CDR3 residues: CASTHTGGSYF. The CDR3 coding sequence is TGTGCCAGCACCCATACGGGGGGCTCGTATTTT. The V and J genes are TRBV28 and TRBJ2-3; a weak D match, TRBD2 (7 bases). The V gene lost 7 bases and the J gene lost 14 bases, with 16 bases spanning the gap. Germline CDR1 MDHEN, CDR2 SYDVKM. The CDR3 spans 11 residues.

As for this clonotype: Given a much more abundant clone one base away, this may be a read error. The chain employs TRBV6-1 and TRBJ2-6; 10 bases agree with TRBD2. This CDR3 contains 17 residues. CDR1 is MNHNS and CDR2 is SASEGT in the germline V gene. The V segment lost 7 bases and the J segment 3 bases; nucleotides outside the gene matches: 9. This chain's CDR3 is CASNSPGLAYGANVLTF. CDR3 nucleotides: TGTGCCAGCAACTCTCCGGGACTAGCGTATGGGGCCAACGTCCTGACTTTC.

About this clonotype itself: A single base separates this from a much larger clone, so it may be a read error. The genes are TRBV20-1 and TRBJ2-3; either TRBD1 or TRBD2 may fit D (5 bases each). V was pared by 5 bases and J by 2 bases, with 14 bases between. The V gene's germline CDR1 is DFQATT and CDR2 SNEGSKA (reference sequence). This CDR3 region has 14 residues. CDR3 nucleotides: TGCAGTGCTCGGCTATCGGGACCCACAGATACGCAGTATTTT. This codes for CSARLSGPTDTQYF.

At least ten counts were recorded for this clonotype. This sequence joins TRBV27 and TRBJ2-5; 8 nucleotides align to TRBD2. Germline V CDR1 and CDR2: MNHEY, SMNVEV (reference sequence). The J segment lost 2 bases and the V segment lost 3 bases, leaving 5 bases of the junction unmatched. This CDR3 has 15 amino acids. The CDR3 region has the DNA TGTGCCAGCAGTTTCGGGAGGGACCATCAAGAGACCCAGTACTTC. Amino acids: CASSFGRDHQETQYF.

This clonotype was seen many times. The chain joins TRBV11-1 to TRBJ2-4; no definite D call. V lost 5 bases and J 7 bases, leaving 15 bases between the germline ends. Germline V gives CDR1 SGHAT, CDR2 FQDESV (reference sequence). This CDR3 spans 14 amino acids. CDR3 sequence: CASSRRLGENIQYF. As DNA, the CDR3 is TGTGCCAGCAGCCGGAGATTAGGCGAGAACATTCAGTACTTC.

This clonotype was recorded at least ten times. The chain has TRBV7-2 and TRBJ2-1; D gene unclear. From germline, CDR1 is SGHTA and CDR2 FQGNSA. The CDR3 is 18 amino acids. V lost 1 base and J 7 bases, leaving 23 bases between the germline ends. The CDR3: CASSLGPAQSGLGNEQFF. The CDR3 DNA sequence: TGTGCCAGCAGCTTAGGTCCAGCGCAGTCAGGCCTTGGGAATGAGCAGTTCTTC.

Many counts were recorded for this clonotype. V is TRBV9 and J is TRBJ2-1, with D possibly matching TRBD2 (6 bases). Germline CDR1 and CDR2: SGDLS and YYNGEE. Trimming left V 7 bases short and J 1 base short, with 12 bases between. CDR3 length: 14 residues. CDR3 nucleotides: TGTGCCAGCCGCCGACTAGATTCCTACAATGAGCAGTTCTTC. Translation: CASRRLDSYNEQFF.